The entry that follows covers one T cell receptor beta chain sequence. As yet, its antigen is unknown. TCRdb redid the calling of the 5' RACE reads with MiXCR, one entry per CDR3 protein. The sample has 450,000 or so distinct CDR3 sequences, approximately 18% seen once; the top ten hold roughly an eighth. The germline V gene encodes CDR1 SQVTM and CDR2 ANQGSEA. The ends lost 4 bases at V and 4 bases at J; junction bases unmatched: 8. The CDR3 has 15 residues. The entry originates in a study of identical twins. Notes on the study in general: Findings came from cross-sectional statistics, without long-term follow-up of donors. Models underestimated out-of-frame TCR alpha sharing in monozygotic twins. Diverse VJ usage suggested most zero-insertion clonotypes were not invariant T cells.

The V call is TRBV29-1, the J call TRBJ2-5; 11 bases map to TRBD2. The clonotype comes from a man in his fifties in good health. The sequencing input was naive T cells sorted from blood. This chain's CDR3 is CSVALLAGVGETQYF. CDR3 DNA sequence: TGCAGCGTTGCTCTACTAGCGGGAGTAGGAGAGACCCAGTACTTC. Full variable domain (missing parts from reference TRBV29-1 and TRBJ2-5): SAVISQKPSRDICQRGTSLTIQCQVDSQVTMMFWYRQQPGQSLTLIATANQGSEATYESGFVIDKFPISRPNLTFSTLTVSNMSPEDSSIYLCSVALLAGVGETQYFGPGTRLLVL.